One sample yielded the 25 T cell receptor beta chains listed below, sequenced in a study of a mutant IDH1 vaccine in newly diagnosed glioma (dated by TCRdb to the early 2020s). Library prep was done by the immunoSEQ multiplex PCR assay. TCRdb obtained this table from immuneACCESS and retained in-frame rearrangements with V and J assigned. These tables miss some clones; where compared with another copy, unresolved V genes account for less than half of the shortfall, and the remainder is unexplained. The sample records some 19,000 clones, 70% to 85% of which are singletons. The ten largest clones capture about 5% of the sample. Taken with the paper, the label for time point translates to: baseline, week 1 (first vaccination visit). The treatment or condition label, as the study defines it: pre-vaccination baseline after standard-of-care therapy. Sequenced material: PBMCs, taken from a glioma patient treated with radiotherapy, temozolomide or both. The origin of the receptors is a man aged 40-55 years with glioma.

The chain couples TRBV7-9 to TRBJ2-7; the D gene is possibly TRBD2 (5 bases). This CDR3 spans 14 amino acids. CDR1 SEHNR and CDR2 FQNEAQ come from the germline V gene (reference sequence). Trimming removed 1 base at V and 6 bases at J, with 13 bases between. The CDR3 loop is CASSLDGGGLEQYF. For the CDR3, the DNA is TGTGCCAGCAGCTTAGACGGTGGCGGGCTCGAGCAGTACTTC.

This clone was detected a few times. This chain joins TRBV25-1 and TRBJ2-7, with D uncertain. Germline CDR1 reads MGHDK; CDR2 reads SYGVNS. Trimming left V 0 bases short and J 7 bases short, with 7 bases between. This CDR3 region has 12 residues. The CDR3: CASSEYTEEQYF. In DNA form, the CDR3 reads TGTGCCAGCAGTGAATATACTGAAGAGCAGTACTTC.

This clone was picked up a small number of times. J is TRBJ1-5 and V is TRBV6-5; 8 bases are a match to TRBD1. Losses at the gene ends were 6 bases for V and 11 bases for J; bases not matched to a gene: 12. CDR1 is MNHEY and CDR2 is SVGAGI in the germline V gene. CDR3 length: 14 amino acids. CDR3 protein: CASRSGTGASSQHF. The CDR3 coding sequence is TGTGCCAGCAGATCGGGGACAGGCGCATCGTCCCAGCATTTT.

This clone was seen only once. The chain is built from TRBV19 and TRBJ1-1; TRBD1 might be the D (6 bases). Germline CDR1 is LNHDA and CDR2 is SQIVND (reference sequence). V shed 4 bases and J shed 0 bases, with 12 bases lying between them. CDR3 length: 15 residues. CDR3 residues: CASSRAGHLNTEAFF. Written as DNA, the CDR3 is TGTGCCAGTAGTAGGGCGGGACATTTGAACACTGAAGCTTTCTTT.

The chain joins TRBV6-6 to TRBJ1-5; 8 nucleotides line up with TRBD1. Germline lookup yields CDR1 MNHNY and CDR2 SVGAGI (reference sequence). This CDR3 contains 16 residues. V was pared by 10 bases and J by 2 bases, with 13 bases of the junction left unmatched. The CDR3 nucleotides read TGTGCCAACGAGACAGGGGCGGATATGGGCAATCAGCCCCAGCATTTT. This sequence encodes CANETGADMGNQPQHF.

The chain is built from TRBV29-1 and TRBJ1-3; 11 bases map to TRBD1. V was pared by 6 bases and J by 4 bases, with 5 bases of the junction left unmatched. The CDR3 contains 14 residues. Germline loops: CDR1 SQVTM, CDR2 ANQGSEA. The CDR3 DNA sequence: TGCAGCGTCGGGACAGGGGGAGCCGGAAACACCATATATTTT. Residues: CSVGTGGAGNTIYF.

This sequence joins TRBV5-4 and TRBJ2-2; 9 nucleotides match TRBD1. Germline V gene sequence: CDR1 SGHNT, CDR2 YYREEE (reference sequence). The CDR3 has 15 amino acids. With 1 base clipped from V and 8 bases from J, the junction kept 6 bases outside the gene matches. CDR3 amino acids: CASSLTGGKSGELFF. CDR3 nucleotide sequence: TGTGCCAGCAGCTTGACAGGGGGCAAGAGTGGGGAGCTGTTTTTT.

The chain joins TRBV9 to TRBJ1-1; weak D call: TRBD1 (6 bases). V was trimmed by 5 bases and J by 1 base, leaving 15 bases between them. Germline V gene data show CDR1 as SGDLS and CDR2 as YYNGEE. This CDR3 region has 15 residues. The CDR3 protein is CASSRTGTRNTEAFF. CDR3 DNA sequence: TGTGCCAGCAGTCGGACCGGGACAAGGAACACTGAAGCTTTCTTT.

The chain recombines TRBV29-1 with TRBJ2-7; 8 bases are a match to TRBD1. Germline V gene lookup returns CDR1 SQVTM and CDR2 ANQGSEA. Trimming cost V 3 bases and J 4 bases; bases outside gene matches: 2. The CDR3 is made up of 12 amino acids. The CDR3 DNA follows: TGCAGCGTTGAGGACAGGGCTTACGAGCAGTACTTC. This gives the protein CSVEDRAYEQYF.

Only one count was recorded for this clone. In DNA form, the CDR3 reads TGTGCCAGCAGTCCTGGGACAGGGGGTTATCAGCCCCAGCATTTT. This translates into CASSPGTGGYQPQHF. This chain joins TRBV6-6 and TRBJ1-5; TRBD1 matches 11 bases. Germline CDR1 and CDR2: MNHNY and SVGAGI (reference sequence). This CDR3 contains 15 residues. V trimming: 5 bases; J trimming: 5 bases; junction bases outside the gene matches: 5.

The chain uses TRBV5-1 and TRBJ1-1; D unclear. Germline values: CDR1 SGHRS, CDR2 YFSETQ. The V gene lost 5 bases and the J gene lost 2 bases, with 4 bases spanning the gap. This CDR3 region has 11 residues. DNA for the CDR3: TGCGCCAGCAGATTAAACACTGAAGCTTTCTTT. It yields the protein CASRLNTEAFF.

V usage is TRBV6-5 and J usage is TRBJ2-7; TRBD2 matches 11 bases. V was clipped by 4 bases and J by 2 bases; unmatched bases: 4. CDR1 and CDR2 (germline): MNHEY, SVGAGI. The CDR3 has 15 residues. CDR3 in amino acids: CASSWGLAEAYEQYF. CDR3 DNA sequence: TGTGCCAGCAGTTGGGGACTAGCGGAGGCCTACGAGCAGTACTTC.

The chain uses TRBV9 and TRBJ2-7; TRBD1 matches 8 bases. The ends lost 0 bases at V and 6 bases at J; junction bases unmatched: 2. Germline-derived CDR1 and CDR2 are SGDLS and YYNGEE. This CDR3 has 13 amino acids. The CDR3 DNA sequence: TGTGCCAGCAGCGTAGCAGGGGGCGCCGAGCAGTACTTC. Encoded protein: CASSVAGGAEQYF. Supplemented by reference TRBV9 and TRBJ2-7, the full variable domain reads DSGVTQTPKHLITATGQRVTLRCSPRSGDLSVYWYQQSLDQGLQFLIQYYNGEERAKGNILERFSAQQFPDLHSELNLSSLELGDSALYFCASSVAGGAEQYFGPGTRLTVT.

The chain recombines TRBV30 with TRBJ1-1; the D is unclear. This CDR3 contains 15 residues. Trimming stripped 2 bases from V and 0 bases from J, with 13 bases between. Germline CDR1 GTSNPN, CDR2 SVGIG (reference sequence). CDR3 nucleotides: TGTGCCTGGAGTTTCCCCGGTGTTATGAACACTGAAGCTTTCTTT. Encoded protein: CAWSFPGVMNTEAFF.

This chain joins TRBV6-1 and TRBJ1-3, with a possible D match to TRBD1 (5 bases). Trimming shortened V by 4 bases and J by 3 bases, and 13 bases separated the two germline ends. The germline V gene has CDR1 MNHNS and CDR2 SASEGT. The CDR3 extends over 15 amino acids. CDR3 amino acids: CASSVQRDGGNTIYF. Here the CDR3 DNA reads TGTGCCAGCAGTGTACAACGGGACGGTGGAAACACCATATATTTT.

This chain connects TRBV5-1 to TRBJ2-4, with 14 bases aligning to TRBD2. V was clipped by 0 bases and J by 4 bases; unmatched bases: 0. Germline V gene data show CDR1 as SGHRS and CDR2 as YFSETQ. The CDR3 length is 16 residues. The CDR3 DNA reads as TGCGCCAGCAGCTTGGGGACTAGCGGGGGGAAAAACATTCAGTACTTC. Its protein is CASSLGTSGGKNIQYF.

The rearrangement links TRBV4-2 to TRBJ2-3; 10 bases map to TRBD2. This CDR3 comprises 16 residues. The junction had 1 base not matched to a gene; V was cut back by 0 bases and J by 1 base. The germline V gene has CDR1 LGHNA and CDR2 YNFKEQ. The chain's CDR3 is CASSQDLAGGTDTQYF. Written as DNA, the CDR3 is TGTGCCAGCAGCCAAGATCTAGCGGGGGGCACAGATACGCAGTATTTT.

The V and J genes are TRBV6-5 and TRBJ1-5; a weak D match, TRBD1 (5 bases). The CDR3 covers 16 residues. The germline V gene has CDR1 MNHEY and CDR2 SVGAGI. Trimming removed 2 bases from V and 0 bases from J, with 11 bases in between. The CDR3 is CASSYPSRASNQPQHF. CDR3 in DNA: TGTGCCAGCAGTTACCCGAGCAGGGCTAGCAATCAGCCCCAGCATTTT.

V gene TRBV2 combines with J gene TRBJ2-3; TRBD2 aligns across 7 bases. V lost 6 bases to trimming and J lost 7 bases; unmatched junction nucleotides: 13. CDR1 is SNHLY, CDR2 FYNNEI, per germline. The CDR3 is made up of 15 amino acids. Here the CDR3 DNA reads TGTGCCAGCAGAGTCATGGCGGGAGATAGAAATACGCAGTATTTT. Protein sequence: CASRVMAGDRNTQYF.

In its sample, this clone ranks as medium-sized. This chain connects TRBV11-2 to TRBJ1-2, with 10 bases identical to TRBD1. V lost 0 bases and J lost 6; bases outside the gene matches: 4. Per the germline V gene, CDR1 is SGHAT and CDR2 is FQNNGV. The CDR3 has 15 amino acids. CDR3 region: CASSLDVTGGDGYTF. In DNA form, the CDR3 reads TGTGCCAGCAGCTTAGACGTGACAGGGGGCGATGGCTACACCTTC. Full variable domain (outside the CDR3, taken from reference TRBV11-2 and TRBJ1-2): EAGVAQSPRYKIIEKRQSVAFWCNPISGHATLYWYQQILGQGPKLLIQFQNNGVVDDSQLPKDRFSAERLKGVDSTLKIQPAKLEDSAVYLCASSLDVTGGDGYTFGSGTRLTVV.

This chain uses TRBV25-1 with TRBJ1-1, with TRBD1 identical over 7 bases. The CDR3 runs to 14 residues. Germline assignment: CDR1 MGHDK and CDR2 SYGVNS. Unmatched junction bases numbered 4, after V lost 3 bases and J lost 3 bases. The CDR3 loop reads CASSDPTGHTEAFF. CDR3 DNA: TGTGCCAGCAGTGATCCGACAGGGCACACTGAAGCTTTCTTT.

In this sample, this clone turned up once. The CDR3: CSARGPYEQYV. The CDR3 DNA reads as TGCAGCGCCAGGGGCCCCTACGAGCAGTACGTC. The gene calls are TRBV20-1 and TRBJ2-7; weak D call: TRBD1 (6 bases). The CDR3 covers 11 residues. Germline CDR1 and CDR2: DFQATT and SNEGSKA (reference sequence).

The chain is built from TRBV5-1 and TRBJ1-3; weak D call: TRBD1 (5 bases). The V gene lost 7 bases and the J gene lost 0 bases, with 20 bases spanning the gap. Per the germline V gene, CDR1 is SGHRS and CDR2 is YFSETQ. This CDR3 has 17 amino acids. As DNA, the CDR3 is TGCGCCAGCTGCCGGGGAGGGGTTTCAAGCTCTGGAAACACCATATATTTT. Its translation is CASCRGGVSSSGNTIYF.

The genes are TRBV5-4 and TRBJ2-5; 11 bases map to TRBD2. With 4 bases clipped from V and 5 bases from J, the junction kept 10 bases outside the gene matches. Germline CDR1 is SGHNT and CDR2 is YYREEE (reference sequence). This CDR3 comprises 16 residues. The CDR3 region is CASSEGLSGREETQYF. The DNA for the CDR3 is TGTGCCAGCAGCGAGGGTCTTAGCGGGAGGGAGGAGACCCAGTACTTC.

This rearrangement joins TRBV29-1 to TRBJ1-2; D uncertain. Germline CDR1 and CDR2: SQVTM and ANQGSEA. CDR3 length: 13 residues. The V gene lost 4 bases and the J gene lost 4 bases, with 13 bases spanning the gap. The CDR3 DNA sequence: TGCAGCGTTGTTCCATTCAACCTCTATGGCTACACCTTC. Its translation is CSVVPFNLYGYTF.